Presented here are 3 T cell receptor beta chains from one specimen sequenced in a study of T cell repertoires in cytomegalovirus infection. These receptors have no known antigen. Each CDR3 protein is one row after TCRdb ran MiXCR on the reads. The repertoire holds hundreds of thousands of distinct CDR3 sequences, with around a third as singletons. The specimen comprised cultured PBMCs, sampled from culture after CMV antigen stimulation. These receptors all come from a human donor in good health (CMV status not recorded). Some clones in this sample may be carry-over from other donors' samples.

The genes are TRBV7-8 and TRBJ1-5; TRBD1 agrees at 9 bases. V lost 5 bases, J lost 0 bases, and 8 bases stayed unmatched. The CDR3 has 17 residues. In germline, CDR1 is SGHVS, CDR2 FQNEAQ. The CDR3 DNA is TGTGCCAGCAGCGACGGACAGGGGTTCTATAGCAATCAGCCCCAGCATTTT. Amino acid sequence: CASSDGQGFYSNQPQHF.

J is TRBJ2-1 and V is TRBV7-9; the D gene is possibly TRBD1 (5 bases). Germline assignment: CDR1 SEHNR and CDR2 FQNEAQ (reference sequence). The CDR3 is 12 residues long. In DNA form, the CDR3 reads TGTGCAGCAGCCAGGGCTTACAATGAGCAGTTCTTC. It translates to CAAARAYNEQFF.

J is TRBJ2-3 and V is TRBV11-3; TRBD2 agrees at 10 bases. There are 15 residues in the CDR3. V shed 3 bases and J 2 bases; nucleotides not matched to a gene: 2. The germline CDR1 and CDR2 sequences are SGHNT and YENEEA. The CDR3 DNA reads TGTGCCAGCAGCTTCGGACTAGCGGACACAGATACGCAGTATTTT. Its translation: CASSFGLADTDTQYF.